The rows below give T cell receptor beta chains drawn from one sample of a study of blood T cell repertoires in COVID-19. Profiled with immunoSEQ multiplex PCR; TCRdb holds only in-frame clones, not every one. The sample yields 52,000 or so clones, 65% to 90% seen once. Sequenced sample: peripheral blood. These receptors originate from a human donor in a cohort sampled during active COVID-19. CDR3s include the opening cysteine and the closing phenylalanine or tryptophan. D genes are given only for firm matches. Not every row has a clone size; where given, it reads once, few, many or a size class.

>TRBV30|TRBD1|.|TRBJ1-6
TGTGCCTGGAAAACAATGCCGGGACAGGGTTATAATTCACCCCTCCACTTT
CAWKTMPGQGYNSPLHF
>TRBV6-5|TRBD2|.|TRBJ2-7
TGTGCCAGCAGTTACTATACCGGGACTAGCGGGGGCGAGCAGTACTTC
CASSYYTGTSGGEQYF
>TRBV11-1|.|once|TRBJ2-4
TGTGCCAGCAGCCCCGGGATAGCCAAAAACATTCAGTACTTC
CASSPGIAKNIQYF
>TRBV27|.|.|TRBJ2-1
TGTGCCAGCAGTTTACTGGGCGGGCCGCGCGATGAGCAGTTCTTC
CASSLLGGPRDEQFF
>TRBV6-5|.|.|TRBJ2-4
TGCGGGGTTTCAGACGTCAAAAACATTCAGTACTTC
CGVSDVKNIQYF
>TRBV4-3|TRBD2|.|TRBJ2-1
TGCGCCAGCAGCCAAGATCCTCAGGTTGGGACTAGCGGTAATGAGCAGTTCTTC
CASSQDPQVGTSGNEQFF
>TRBV18|TRBD1|.|TRBJ2-7
TGTGCCAGCTCGCCAGACAGGGGGCGGGAGCAGTACTTC
CASSPDRGREQYF
>TRBV7-8|TRBD1|.|TRBJ1-1
TGTGCCAGCAGCTCCCGGGACAGGGGATCGAACACTGAAGCTTTCTTT
CASSSRDRGSNTEAFF
>TRBV13|TRBD1|.|TRBJ2-7
TGTGCCAGCAGCTTAGGGACAGGGGGCTACGAGCAGTACTTC
CASSLGTGGYEQYF
>TRBV12-5|TRBD1|.|TRBJ1-1
TGTGCTAGTGGTTTCGCTCCCTCAGGGGGTAATTTTGTCACTGAAGCTTTCTTT
CASGFAPSGGNFVTEAFF
>TRBV18|TRBD2|once|TRBJ2-3
TGTGCCAGCTCACTAGGGTCTGTTGATAGCGGGAAAGGGACAGATACGCAGTATTTT
CASSLGSVDSGKGTDTQYF
>TRBV7-2|.|.|TRBJ2-3
TGTGCCAGCAGCGCGGACTACAGCACAGATACGCAGTATTTT
CASSADYSTDTQYF
>TRBV14|TRBD2|.|TRBJ2-7
TGTGCCAGCAGCCAAGGTAGTAGATCTGGACTAGCGGGACGGTCCTACGAGCAGTACTTC
CASSQGSRSGLAGRSYEQYF
>TRBV11-2|TRBD1|.|TRBJ2-1
TGTGCCAGCAGCGGACAGGACAGGGTCTATGACAATGAGCAGTTCTTC
CASSGQDRVYDNEQFF
>TRBV7-3|.|.|TRBJ2-3
TGTGCCAGCAGCCTCAGGACTCCTCCAGATACGCAGTATTTT
CASSLRTPPDTQYF
>TRBV11-2|.|.|TRBJ2-7
TGTGCCAGCAGCTTAGATCCCGGGGTCCACTACGAGCAGTACTTC
CASSLDPGVHYEQYF
>TRBV7-3|TRBD2|.|TRBJ2-3
TGTGCCAGCAGCCCTAGCGGGAGGGCCGATCATACGCAGTATTTT
CASSPSGRADHTQYF
>TRBV4-2|.|once|TRBJ1-1
TGTGCCAGCAGCCCTAGAAGGGGCGGGGGTTCTCACACTGAAGCTTTCTTT
CASSPRRGGGSHTEAFF
>TRBV6-4|.|.|TRBJ1-1
TGTGCCAGCAGTCTCCAGGTGAACACTGAAGCTTTCTTT
CASSLQVNTEAFF
>TRBV4-3|.|.|TRBJ2-7
TGCGCCAGCAGTCACGCATTTTCCTTGAGCTCCTACGAGCAGTACTTC
CASSHAFSLSSYEQYF
>TRBV5-1|.|.|TRBJ2-3
TGCGCCAGCAGCTTGGGCCAGGGTGGCACAGATACGCAGTATTTT
CASSLGQGGTDTQYF
>TRBV6-2/TRBV6-3|.|.|TRBJ2-1
TGTGCCAGCAGTAGGGGCGGAAGGGAGCAGTTCTTC
CASSRGGREQFF
>TRBV7-2|.|.|TRBJ2-6
TGTGCCAGCAGCTTAGCGGGAGTAGCTGGGGCCAACGTCCTGACTTTC
CASSLAGVAGANVLTF
>TRBV7-9|.|.|TRBJ2-7
TGTGCCAGCAGCTCCACCAGGGTGTTCTACGAGCAGTACTTC
CASSSTRVFYEQYF
>TRBV7-2|.|.|TRBJ2-2
TGTGCCAGCAGCTTCGGTAGCGCGAACACCGGGGAGCTGTTTTTT
CASSFGSANTGELFF
>TRBV7-9|TRBD2|.|TRBJ2-3
TGTGCCAGCGGGTGGACTAGCGGGAGAGGGGATACGCAGTATTTT
CASGWTSGRGDTQYF
>TRBV19|TRBD2|once|TRBJ2-5
TGTGCCAGTAGTCCCCTGGCTAGCGGGCTACAAGAGACCCAGTACTTC
CASSPLASGLQETQYF
>TRBV7-6|.|.|TRBJ2-2
TGTGCCAGCAGCTTTCGGGTACTAACTGAAACCGGGGAGCTGTTTTTT
CASSFRVLTETGELFF
>TRBV5-4|TRBD2|few|TRBJ2-1
TGTGCCAGCAGCCGGGGACTAGGGACTAGCGGGAGTACATTTGAGAATGAGCAGTTCTTC
CASSRGLGTSGSTFENEQFF
>TRBV6-4|TRBD2|.|TRBJ2-2
TGTGCCAGCAGCCCCGAACTAGCGTTAAACACCGGGGAGCTGTTTTTT
CASSPELALNTGELFF
>TRBV20-1|.|.|TRBJ2-1
TGCAGTGCTAGTGCCACTCCGTACTCCTACAATGAGCAGTTCTTC
CSASATPYSYNEQFF
>TRBV19|TRBD1|.|TRBJ1-5
TGTGCCAGTAGTATAGGGGGGACAGGGGGCAATCAGCCCCAGCATTTT
CASSIGGTGGNQPQHF
>TRBV7-9|TRBD2|.|TRBJ2-1
TGTGCCAGCAGCTTACTAGCGGGACACAATGAGCAGTTCTTC
CASSLLAGHNEQFF
>TRBV2|TRBD1|.|TRBJ1-5
TGTGCCAGCAGGGGGACAGGGGGGGCCAATCAGCCCCAGCATTTT
CASRGTGGANQPQHF
>TRBV2|.|few|TRBJ2-7
TGTGCCAGCAGTGGGACAGTGGGGTTCTCCGAGCAGTACTTC
CASSGTVGFSEQYF
>TRBV18|TRBD2|.|TRBJ2-7
TGTGCCAGCTCATTGTCCGGGACTAGCGGTTTCTACGAGCAGTACTTC
CASSLSGTSGFYEQYF
>TRBV6-5|.|.|TRBJ1-5
TGTGCCAGCAGTTACTCGTCCTCCCCGGGGCAGCCCCAGCATTTT
CASSYSSSPGQPQHF
>TRBV7-9|.|few|TRBJ1-1
TGTGCCAGCAGTACGACACAGGGATACGGGAACACTGAAGCTTTCTTT
CASSTTQGYGNTEAFF
>TRBV28|.|.|TRBJ1-3
TGTGCCAGCAGTTCCATTAGACTCTCTGGAAACACCATATATTTT
CASSSIRLSGNTIYF
>TRBV6-5|TRBD1|.|TRBJ1-1
TGTGCCAGCAGTTCCAGGGGGCAGGTGAACACTGAAGCTTTCTTT
CASSSRGQVNTEAFF
>TRBV30|.|.|TRBJ2-5
TGTGCCTGGAGTACTAATAGGGAGACCCAGTACTTC
CAWSTNRETQYF
>TRBV7-2|TRBD2|few|TRBJ2-3
TGTGCCAGCAGCGCCAGCGGGAGGGGCACAGATACGCAGTATTTT
CASSASGRGTDTQYF
>TRBV4-3|TRBD1|.|TRBJ1-4
TGCGCCAGCAGCAGTCACGGGACAGCTAATGAAAAACTGTTTTTT
CASSSHGTANEKLFF
>TRBV11-2|.|few|TRBJ1-2
TGTGCCAGCAGGGGGGGGCGGCTCGGCTACACCTTC
CASRGGRLGYTF
>TRBV4-1|TRBD2|.|TRBJ2-7
TGCGCCAGCACCTATTCAGGGGACTTAGCGGGAGTCGACGAGCAGTACTTC
CASTYSGDLAGVDEQYF
>TRBV27|.|.|TRBJ2-1
TGTGCCAGCAGTCCCTTAAGGACACCGTACAATGAGCAGTTCTTC
CASSPLRTPYNEQFF
>TRBV9|.|.|TRBJ1-6
TGTGCCAGCAGCGCTCCACCAGGGTCCCCGGATTCACCCCTCCACTTT
CASSAPPGSPDSPLHF
>TRBV3-1/TRBV3-2|.|.|TRBJ1-2
TGTGCCAGCAGCCATTACAGTCGATTAGACTATGGCTACACCTTC
CASSHYSRLDYGYTF
>TRBV3-1/TRBV3-2|TRBD2|few|TRBJ2-7
TGTGCCAGCAGCCGGACTAGCGGAACCTACGAGCAGTACTTC
CASSRTSGTYEQYF
>TRBV2|TRBD2|.|TRBJ2-1
TGTGCCAGCAAGGGCTCCGGGACTACGAATGAGCAGTTCTTC
CASKGSGTTNEQFF
>TRBV9|.|once|TRBJ1-3
TGTGCCAGCAGCCTTAACGACTTTTCTGCAAACTCTGGAAACACCATATATTTT
CASSLNDFSANSGNTIYF